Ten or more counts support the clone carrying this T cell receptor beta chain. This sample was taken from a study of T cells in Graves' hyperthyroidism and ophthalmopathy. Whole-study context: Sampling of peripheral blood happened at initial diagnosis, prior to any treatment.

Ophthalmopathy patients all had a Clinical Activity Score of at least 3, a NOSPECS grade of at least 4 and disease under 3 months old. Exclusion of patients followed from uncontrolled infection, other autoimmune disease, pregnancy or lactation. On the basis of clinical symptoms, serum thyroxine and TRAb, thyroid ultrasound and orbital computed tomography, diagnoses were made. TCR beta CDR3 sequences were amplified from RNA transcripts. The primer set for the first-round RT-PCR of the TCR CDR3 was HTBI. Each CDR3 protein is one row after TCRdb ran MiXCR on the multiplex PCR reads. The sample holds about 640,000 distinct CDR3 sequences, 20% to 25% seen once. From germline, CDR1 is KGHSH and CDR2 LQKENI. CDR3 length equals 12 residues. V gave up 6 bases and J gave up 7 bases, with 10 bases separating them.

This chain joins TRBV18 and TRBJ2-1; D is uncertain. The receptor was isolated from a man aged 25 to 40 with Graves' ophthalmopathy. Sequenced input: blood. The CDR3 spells CASSSNSNEQFF. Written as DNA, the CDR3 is TGTGCCAGCTCGTCCAATTCAAATGAGCAGTTCTTC.